Here is one T cell receptor beta chain with its context. As originally analysed: By means of reference gene primer amplification, nucleated cell counts were estimated. The repertoire was sequenced with immunoSEQ multiplex PCR; TCRdb's copy has only in-frame clones and lacks some. Clone size and V and J calls were adopted from that table, with D and trimming inferred from the DNA. The sample has tens of thousands of clones, roughly four fifths seen once. This record comes from a study of blood T cell repertoires in COVID-19. Whole-study context: Researchers got acute and convalescent COVID-19 samples from the United States, Italy and Spain. PBMCs, B-cell-depleted T cells, or T cells were the source of the cDNA or gDNA that made up the material.

Trimming left V 5 bases short and J 5 bases short, with 9 bases between. The CDR3 is 12 amino acids. CDR1 and CDR2 (germline): SEHNR, FQNEAQ (reference sequence). The material sequenced was peripheral blood. V gene TRBV7-9 combines with J gene TRBJ2-5; no firm D call. The sequence was obtained from a human donor in a cohort sampled during active COVID-19. The CDR3 DNA reads as TGTGCCAGCAGCCCCGCAGCGGAGACCCAGTACTTC. Its translation is CASSPAAETQYF.